The text below deals with one T cell receptor (beta chain). Its specificity is not known. This specimen comes from a study of beta chain features in type 1 diabetes. Broader study findings: Shorter TCRB CDR3s, moderately but significantly so, marked every one of the four CD4+ subsets in Type 1 diabetes patients.

Every isolated RNA sample was fully reverse transcribed, so sequencing captured expressed TCRB transcripts. TCRdb keeps only in-frame clones here, not all; method: immunoSEQ multiplex PCR. Of hundreds of thousands of clones in the sample, roughly a sixth were seen once. This CDR3 has 15 residues. Deletions cut 0 bases from V and 6 bases from J, with 12 bases between. Germline assignment: CDR1 SGHAT and CDR2 FQNNGV. The sequence came from a man between 18 and 35 years old in good health. Sequenced sample: naive CD4+ T cells from blood. The chain couples TRBV11-2 to TRBJ2-1; D might be TRBD1 (5 bases). The CDR3, as DNA: TGTGCCAGCAGCTTAGAGCCTGGGGCCTCCAATGAGCAGTTCTTC. Amino acid sequence: CASSLEPGASNEQFF. Full variable domain (rest looked up from reference TRBV11-2 and TRBJ2-1): EAGVAQSPRYKIIEKRQSVAFWCNPISGHATLYWYQQILGQGPKLLIQFQNNGVVDDSQLPKDRFSAERLKGVDSTLKIQPAKLEDSAVYLCASSLEPGASNEQFFGPGTRLTVL.